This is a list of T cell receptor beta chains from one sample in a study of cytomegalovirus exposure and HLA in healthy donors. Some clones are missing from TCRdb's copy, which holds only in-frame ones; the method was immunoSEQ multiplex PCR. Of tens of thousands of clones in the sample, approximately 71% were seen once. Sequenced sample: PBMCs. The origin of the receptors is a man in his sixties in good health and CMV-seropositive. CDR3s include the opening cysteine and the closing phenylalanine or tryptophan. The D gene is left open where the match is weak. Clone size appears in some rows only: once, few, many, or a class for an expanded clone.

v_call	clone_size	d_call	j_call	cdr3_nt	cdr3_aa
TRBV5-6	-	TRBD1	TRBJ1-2	TGTGCCAGCAGCTTCCAGGGGGGTGGCTACACCTTC	CASSFQGGGYTF
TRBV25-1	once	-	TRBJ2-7	TGTGCCAGCAGTGCCAAAGGGGCCCAGGCAGGGGAGCAGTACTTC	CASSAKGAQAGEQYF
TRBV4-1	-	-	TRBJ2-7	TGCGCCAGCAGCCAAACAGGAGTCGAGCAGTACTTC	CASSQTGVEQYF
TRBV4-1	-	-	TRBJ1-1	TGCGCCAGCAGCCAAGAATCGAGGTCTAACACTGAAGCTTTCTTT	CASSQESRSNTEAFF
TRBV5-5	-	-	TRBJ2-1	TGTGCCAGCAGCCCCACGAGCAATGAGCAGTTCTTC	CASSPTSNEQFF
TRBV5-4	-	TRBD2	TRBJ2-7	TGTGCCAGCAGCCTCTCCCCTAGCGGGAGTCCCTCCTACGAGCAGTACTTC	CASSLSPSGSPSYEQYF
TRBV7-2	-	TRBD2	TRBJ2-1	TGTGCCAGCAGCCCCCAGCGGGGCAATGAGCAGTTCTTC	CASSPQRGNEQFF
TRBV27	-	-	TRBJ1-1	TGTGCCAGCAGTTTATCCGGGGGGAACACTGAAGCTTTCTTT	CASSLSGGNTEAFF
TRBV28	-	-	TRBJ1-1	TGTGCCAGCCGACAGGACCACACTGAAGCTTTCTTT	CASRQDHTEAFF
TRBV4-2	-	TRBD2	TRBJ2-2	TGTGCCAGCAGCCAAGATCACTGGCTAGCGGGGGGAAACACCGGGGAGCTGTTTTTT	CASSQDHWLAGGNTGELFF
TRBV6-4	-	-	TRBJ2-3	TGTGCCAGCAGCCCGGAGGTCGAGGGTGCAGATACGCAGTATTTT	CASSPEVEGADTQYF
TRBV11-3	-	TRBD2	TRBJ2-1	TGTGCCAGCAGCACTCCAAGGACTAGCGGCCCTAATGAGCAGTTCTTC	CASSTPRTSGPNEQFF
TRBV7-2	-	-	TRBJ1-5	TGTGCCAGCAGTAAGCCCGGGCAGCCCCAGCATTTT	CASSKPGQPQHF
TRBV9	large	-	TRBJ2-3	TGTGCCAGCAGCGTCTATCCGAACACAGATACGCAGTATTTT	CASSVYPNTDTQYF
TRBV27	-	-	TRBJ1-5	TGTGCCAGCAGCCCCTCGGTGGTAGATAGCAATCAGCCCCAGCATTTT	CASSPSVVDSNQPQHF
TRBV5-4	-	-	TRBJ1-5	TGTGCCACGCGAAGGAGGGCAACGGATCAGCCCCAGCATTTT	CATRRRATDQPQHF
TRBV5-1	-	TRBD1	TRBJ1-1	TGCGCCAGCAACTCCGGGACAGGCTGGGGCACTGAAGCTTTCTTT	CASNSGTGWGTEAFF
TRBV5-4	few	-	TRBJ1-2	TGTGCCAGCAGCTTCCCGGACACCCAATATAACTATGGCTACACCTTC	CASSFPDTQYNYGYTF
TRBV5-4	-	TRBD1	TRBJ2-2	TGTGCCAGCAGTGGGGACAGGCCTAACACCGGGGAGCTGTTTTTT	CASSGDRPNTGELFF
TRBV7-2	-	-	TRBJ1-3	TGTGCCAGCAGCCCTCCAGGAAGCACCTCTGGAAACACCATATATTTT	CASSPPGSTSGNTIYF
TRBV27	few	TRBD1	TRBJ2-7	TGTGCCAGCTGGGACAGGGGGTCCTCCTACGAGCAGTACTTC	CASWDRGSSYEQYF
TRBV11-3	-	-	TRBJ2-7	TGTGCCAGCAGCTTAGATTCTAGCGCACCCTACGAGCAGTACTTC	CASSLDSSAPYEQYF
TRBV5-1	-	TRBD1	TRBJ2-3	TGCGCCAGCAGCCTGGGACAGGTGGAGCCAGATACGCAGTATTTT	CASSLGQVEPDTQYF
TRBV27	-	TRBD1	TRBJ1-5	TGTGCCAGCAGTTCCACCGGGACAGGGGGCGTCAATCAGCCCCAGCATTTT	CASSSTGTGGVNQPQHF
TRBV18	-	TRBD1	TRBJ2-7	TGTGCCAGCTCACGGGCCGGGACAGGGGCCTACGAGCAGTACTTC	CASSRAGTGAYEQYF
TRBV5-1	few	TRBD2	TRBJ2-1	TGCGCCAGCACGACTAGCGGAGCATCCCGCAATGAGCAGTTCTTC	CASTTSGASRNEQFF
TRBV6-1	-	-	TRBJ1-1	TGTGCCAGCAGTGAATATCGAGCTTTCTTT	CASSEYRAFF
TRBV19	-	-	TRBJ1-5	TGTGCCAGTGCGAACGTCGGACAACAGCCCCAGCATTTT	CASANVGQQPQHF
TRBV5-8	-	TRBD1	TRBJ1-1	TGTGCCAGCAGCACCCACAGGGGAACTGAAGCTTTCTTT	CASSTHRGTEAFF
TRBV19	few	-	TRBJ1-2	TGTGCCAGCCGGACAGACGAATCTAACTATGGCTACACCTTC	CASRTDESNYGYTF
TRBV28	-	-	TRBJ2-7	TGTGCCAGCAGTGTGGACAACTCCTACGAGCAGTACTTC	CASSVDNSYEQYF
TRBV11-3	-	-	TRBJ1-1	TGTGCCAGCAGCGCCCCCCCGAGCACTGAAGCTTTCTTT	CASSAPPSTEAFF
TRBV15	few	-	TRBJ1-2	TGTGCCACCAGCAGATCACAGGACCGAAAATTCTTCTATGGCTACACCTTC	CATSRSQDRKFFYGYTF
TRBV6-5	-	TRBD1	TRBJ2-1	TGTGCCAGCAGTTCGGACAGGAGCTCCTACAATGAGCAGTTCTTC	CASSSDRSSYNEQFF
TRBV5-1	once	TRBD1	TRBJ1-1	TGCGCCAGCAGCTCAACCGGGACAGGGGGAACTGAAGCTTTCTTT	CASSSTGTGGTEAFF
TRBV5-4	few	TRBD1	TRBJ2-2	TGTGCCAGCAGCTCCCGGACAGGGAACACCGGGGAGCTGTTTTTT	CASSSRTGNTGELFF
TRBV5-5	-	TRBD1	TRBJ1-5	TGTGCCAGCAGTCCGATCAGTACAGGGGTGGTTCGTCAGCCCCAGCATTTT	CASSPISTGVVRQPQHF